This passage covers 5 T cell receptor beta chains from one sample sequenced in a study of early T cells in non-severe SARS-CoV-2 infection. TCRdb passed the 5' RACE reads through MiXCR, listing each CDR3 protein once. The repertoire holds 60,000 to 70,000 distinct CDR3 sequences, with over 4.5% as singletons. Input material: whole blood. The receptors shown here come from an adult who was a healthcare worker with PCR-confirmed SARS-CoV-2 infection or an uninfected control (not recorded which).

This clonotype has a count of ten or more. The chain uses TRBV24-1 and TRBJ2-1; the D gene is possibly TRBD1 (5 bases). The CDR3 sequence is 14 residues long. CDR1 KGHDR and CDR2 SFDVKD come from the germline V gene. Trimming shortened V by 4 bases and J by 7 bases, and 13 bases separated the two germline ends. The CDR3 sequence is CATSDTVSGNEQFF. The CDR3 nucleotides read TGTGCCACCAGTGACACCGTGTCAGGGAATGAGCAGTTCTTC.

This clonotype was observed a few times. J is TRBJ2-4 and V is TRBV19; no clear D. Germline CDR1 LNHDA, CDR2 SQIVND (reference sequence). V shed 4 bases and J shed 8 bases, with 15 bases lying between them. The CDR3 runs 14 residues. The CDR3 is CASSSRLDKDIQYF. The CDR3 nucleotides are TGTGCCAGTAGTAGTCGACTGGATAAAGACATTCAGTACTTC.

The V and J genes are TRBV12-3 or TRBV12-4 and TRBJ2-7, with 7 bases lining up with TRBD2. The CDR3 is made up of 15 amino acids. Trimming removed 5 bases from V and 9 bases from J; junction bases left unmatched: 16. For the CDR3, the DNA is TGTGCCAGCAGTCCTCAGCGCTCGGGAGGCCACGGGCAGTACTTC. This translates into CASSPQRSGGHGQYF.

V usage is TRBV28 and J usage is TRBJ1-5; 9 bases align to TRBD1. J lost 9 bases, V lost 7 bases, and 7 bases had no gene match. The CDR3 covers 13 residues. Germline V gives CDR1 MDHEN, CDR2 SYDVKM. CDR3 sequence (DNA): TGTGCCAGCACATGGACAGGGGCGATGCCCCAGCATTTT. Protein sequence: CASTWTGAMPQHF. Variable domain in full (rest from reference TRBV28 and TRBJ1-5): DVKVTQSSRYLVKRTGEKVFLECVQDMDHENMFWYRQDPGLGLRLIYFSYDVKMKEKGDIPEGYSVSREKKERFSLILESASTNQTSMYLCASTWTGAMPQHFGDGTRLSIL.

The chain joins TRBV20-1 to TRBJ2-7, with D tentatively TRBD2 (6 bases). The CDR3 covers 16 residues. Germline values: CDR1 DFQATT, CDR2 SNEGSKA (reference sequence). The V end was cut by 5 bases, the J end by 5 bases, with 25 bases between. The CDR3 nucleotides are TGCAGTGCTCACCTTTTCTCGGGGCGGGAAATCAACGAGCAGTACTTC. Amino acids: CSAHLFSGREINEQYF.